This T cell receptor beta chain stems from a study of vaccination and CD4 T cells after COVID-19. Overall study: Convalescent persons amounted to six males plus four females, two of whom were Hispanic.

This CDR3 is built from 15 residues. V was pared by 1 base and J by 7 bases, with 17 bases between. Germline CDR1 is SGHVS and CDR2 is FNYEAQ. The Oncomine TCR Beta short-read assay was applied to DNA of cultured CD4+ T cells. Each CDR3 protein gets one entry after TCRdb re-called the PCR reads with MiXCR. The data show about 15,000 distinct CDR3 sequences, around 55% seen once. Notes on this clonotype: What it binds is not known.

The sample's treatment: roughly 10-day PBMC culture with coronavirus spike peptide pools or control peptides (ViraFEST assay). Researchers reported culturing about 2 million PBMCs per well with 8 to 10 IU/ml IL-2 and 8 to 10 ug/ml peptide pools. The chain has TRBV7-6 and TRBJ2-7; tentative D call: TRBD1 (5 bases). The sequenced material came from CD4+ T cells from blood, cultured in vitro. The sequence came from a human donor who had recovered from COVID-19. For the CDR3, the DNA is TGTGCCAGCAGCTTAGAAGCCCAGGGCGTCGGGGAGCAGTACTTC. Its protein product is CASSLEAQGVGEQYF.